This TCR beta chain was observed in a study of cytomegalovirus exposure and HLA in healthy donors. Overall study context: About 85 million unique TCRs from HLA-typed donors were held in an early release of data. Falling in the Caucasian-associated ancestry cluster were 80% to 85% of under 500 genotyped donors.

The PCR used 60 Vbeta and 13 Jbeta primers. Clones were sequenced by immunoSEQ multiplex PCR, and TCRdb holds only the in-frame ones, with some missing. The table for this sample gives roughly 140,000 clones. To note about this clone: Antigen unknown.

Germline CDR1 is SNHLY and CDR2 is FYNNEI. Trimming stripped 7 bases from V and 1 base from J, with 16 bases between. The CDR3 totals 15 residues. Findings of the study overall: Serostatus for CMV was the only available immune exposure information.

This clonotype originated in a male donor in good health and CMV-seronegative. Material: PBMCs. The chain combines TRBV2 with TRBJ1-1; perhaps TRBD1 as D (6 bases). In DNA, the CDR3 is TGTGCCAGCAAGAGAACAGGGAGCCCGAACACTGAAGCTTTCTTT. Translation: CASKRTGSPNTEAFF.